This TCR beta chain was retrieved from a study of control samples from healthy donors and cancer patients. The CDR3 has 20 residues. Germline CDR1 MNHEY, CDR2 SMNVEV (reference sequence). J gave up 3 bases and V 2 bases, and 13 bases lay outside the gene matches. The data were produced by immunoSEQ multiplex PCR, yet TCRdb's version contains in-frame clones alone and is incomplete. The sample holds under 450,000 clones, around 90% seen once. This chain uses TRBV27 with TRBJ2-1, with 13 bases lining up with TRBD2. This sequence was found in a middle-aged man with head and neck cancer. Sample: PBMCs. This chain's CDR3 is CASSLRGFGLAGDFYNEQFF. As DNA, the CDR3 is TGTGCCAGCAGTTTACGGGGATTTGGACTAGCGGGAGATTTCTACAATGAGCAGTTCTTC.